Below, 15 T cell receptor beta chains from the same sample are listed, as sequenced in a study of cytomegalovirus exposure and HLA in healthy donors. Sequencing used immunoSEQ multiplex PCR; TCRdb keeps in-frame clones, though not all of them. Among about 160,000 clones, about nine tenths were seen once, and the ten largest hold over 9%. Specimen: PBMCs. The source of these receptors is a woman between 18 and 29 years old in good health and CMV-seropositive.

This clone came up a few times. The chain couples TRBV6-5 to TRBJ1-3; a possible D gene is TRBD1 (5 bases). Trimming removed 6 bases at V and 8 bases at J, with 14 bases between. The CDR3 consists of 13 residues. Per the germline V gene, CDR1 is MNHEY and CDR2 is SVGAGI. CDR3 nucleotides: TGTGCCAGCAGAACCGACAGTCGGGACACCATATATTTT. Residues: CASRTDSRDTIYF.

J is TRBJ1-1 and V is TRBV6-5; 9 bases fit TRBD1. CDR1 MNHEY and CDR2 SVGAGI come from the germline V gene. V was clipped by 5 bases and J by 14 bases; unmatched bases: 6. The CDR3 sequence is 11 residues long. Here the CDR3 DNA reads TGTGCCAGCAGTGATGGACAGGGGACGTTCTTT. Translated, it gives CASSDGQGTFF.

The V and J genes are TRBV5-1 and TRBJ2-7, with 10 bases identical to TRBD2. The V gene's germline CDR1 is SGHRS and CDR2 YFSETQ. The CDR3 has 14 residues. V was pared by 1 base and J by 6 bases, with 4 bases of the junction left unmatched. CDR3 sequence (DNA): TGCGCCAGCAGCTTGTCCCTAGCGGGAGCCGAGCAGTACTTC. Its protein is CASSLSLAGAEQYF.

This clone has more than one count but fewer than ten. The rearrangement uses TRBV2 and TRBJ2-1; TRBD2 agrees at 8 bases. This CDR3 has 13 residues. The junction had 4 bases not matched to a gene; V was cut back by 4 bases and J by 8 bases. In germline, CDR1 is SNHLY, CDR2 FYNNEI. The CDR3 loop reads CASSVEREHEQFF. In DNA form, the CDR3 reads TGTGCCAGCAGTGTAGAGCGGGAGCATGAGCAGTTCTTC.

The genes are TRBV29-1 and TRBJ2-7, with D possibly matching TRBD2 (6 bases). Germline V gene sequence: CDR1 SQVTM, CDR2 ANQGSEA. This CDR3 spans 14 amino acids. V lost 2 bases and J 7 bases, leaving 18 bases between the germline ends. DNA for the CDR3: TGCAGCGTTGAACCGGACGGACCGGGGAGGGAGCAGTACTTC. It codes for CSVEPDGPGREQYF.

The chain is built from TRBV28 and TRBJ2-5; TRBD2 matches at 13 bases. The CDR3 covers 16 residues. V was pared by 6 bases and J by 4 bases, with 8 bases of the junction left unmatched. Looked up from germline, CDR1 is MDHEN and CDR2 is SYDVKM. This chain's CDR3 is CASSPPGLAGLETQYF. The CDR3 DNA follows: TGTGCCAGCAGCCCTCCGGGACTAGCGGGATTAGAGACCCAGTACTTC.

This chain uses TRBV19 with TRBJ2-1; tentative D call: TRBD2 (5 bases). CDR1 is LNHDA and CDR2 is SQIVND in the germline V gene (reference sequence). The CDR3 extends over 13 amino acids. The V and J ends lost 5 bases and 4 bases respectively, with 9 bases between them. The CDR3 DNA reads as TGTGCCAGTAGTCCCACTAGATACAATGAGCAGTTCTTC. Protein product: CASSPTRYNEQFF.

The chain is built from TRBV5-4 and TRBJ2-2; D is perhaps TRBD1 (5 bases). The CDR3 loop spans 14 amino acids. Germline lookup yields CDR1 SGHNT and CDR2 YYREEE (reference sequence). The germline V and J ends were trimmed by 4 bases and 6 bases, with 13 bases remaining between them. The CDR3 here is CASSPLQESGELFF. In DNA form, the CDR3 reads TGTGCCAGCAGCCCCCTACAGGAATCCGGGGAGCTGTTTTTT.

The J gene is TRBJ2-7, the V gene TRBV5-6; D not certain. CDR1 is SGHDT and CDR2 is YYEEEE in the germline V gene. V was cut by 3 bases and J by 3 bases, with 19 bases left in between. This CDR3 has 16 amino acids. The CDR3: CASSSGLLSIHYEQYF. The CDR3 bases are TGTGCCAGCAGCTCCGGGTTGCTTTCGATACACTACGAGCAGTACTTC.

V usage is TRBV28 and J usage is TRBJ1-5; possible D gene TRBD1, 5 bases. This CDR3 region has 16 residues. From germline, CDR1 is MDHEN and CDR2 SYDVKM. The V end was cut by 3 bases, the J end by 4 bases, with 16 bases between. DNA of the CDR3: TGTGCCAGCAGTTTTTTGGGCAGGGCGGAGAATCAGCCCCAGCATTTT. This codes for CASSFLGRAENQPQHF. The complete variable domain, with remaining parts taken from reference TRBV28 and TRBJ1-5, reads DVKVTQSSRYLVKRTGEKVFLECVQDMDHENMFWYRQDPGLGLRLIYFSYDVKMKEKGDIPEGYSVSREKKERFSLILESASTNQTSMYLCASSFLGRAENQPQHFGDGTRLSIL.

The rearrangement joins TRBV11-3 to TRBJ2-1; 9 bases match TRBD2. CDR1 SGHNT and CDR2 YENEEA come from the germline V gene. The junction had 9 bases not matched to a gene; V was cut back by 5 bases and J by 7 bases. The CDR3 is 15 residues long. The CDR3 nucleotides read TGTGCCAGCAGCATACTAGCGGGTCTTGGTAATGAGCAGTTCTTC. Amino acids: CASSILAGLGNEQFF.

This rearrangement joins TRBV7-3 to TRBJ2-1; 9 bases align to TRBD1. The J segment lost 4 bases and the V segment lost 3 bases, leaving 4 bases of the junction unmatched. The germline gives CDR1 SGHTA, CDR2 FQGTGA. The CDR3 sequence is 15 residues long. The CDR3 is CASSFDRGAYNEQFF. The DNA for the CDR3 is TGTGCCAGCAGCTTCGACAGGGGGGCGTACAATGAGCAGTTCTTC.

The CDR3 sequence: CASRAPGLAHNEQFF. CDR3 sequence (DNA): TGTGCCAGCAGGGCGCCGGGACTAGCGCACAATGAGCAGTTCTTC. The genes are TRBV6-1 and TRBJ2-1; 10 bases are a match to TRBD2. In germline, CDR1 is MNHNS, CDR2 SASEGT. There are 15 residues in the CDR3. V shed 6 bases, J shed 5 bases, and the junction held 7 bases outside the gene matches.

This chain joins TRBV19 and TRBJ1-5, with a tentative D call TRBD1 (5 bases). The V end lost 7 bases, the J end lost 4 bases, and 17 bases lay between the germline ends. Germline V CDR1 and CDR2: LNHDA, SQIVND (reference sequence). The CDR3 is 15 amino acids. CDR3 in DNA: TGTGCCAGTATAGCCGACAGACAACTTAATCAGCCCCAGCATTTT. Translating gives CASIADRQLNQPQHF.

This rearrangement joins TRBV29-1 to TRBJ2-4; D unclear. Germline V gene lookup returns CDR1 SQVTM and CDR2 ANQGSEA. V was trimmed by 4 bases and J by 3 bases, leaving 13 bases between them. This CDR3 has 14 amino acids. CDR3 bases: TGCAGCGTTGTAGGTGGGCGCGTCAAAAACATTCAGTACTTC. It yields the protein CSVVGGRVKNIQYF.